This T cell receptor (beta chain) was captured by sequencing in a study of cytomegalovirus exposure and HLA in healthy donors. Study-level background: Among several hundred genotyped donors, about 80% fell in the Caucasian-associated ancestry cluster. Study observations and caveats: TRBV6-2, TRBV6-3 and some other V segments were excluded as indistinguishable. V- and J-gene trimming in TCR beta was tied to a missense DCLRE1C variant by an analysis performed later.

Regarding this clone: Its target is not known.

The CDR3 has 16 residues. Trimming at V came to 1 base and at J to 9 bases, leaving 8 bases not matched to a gene. Germline assignment: CDR1 SGHRS and CDR2 YFSETQ. In the PCR, 60 Vbeta and 13 Jbeta primers were used. Libraries were prepared by immunoSEQ multiplex PCR; TCRdb keeps only in-frame clonotypes and omits some of them. Altogether tens of thousands of clones are present, over 75% being singletons, with the ten largest covering roughly 6.8%. This sequence joins TRBV5-1 and TRBJ2-1, with 12 bases that match TRBD2. This receptor was obtained from a human donor in good health. The sequencing sample was made of PBMCs. The CDR3 reads CASSLLETSGGTEQFF. Written as DNA, the CDR3 is TGCGCCAGCAGCTTGCTTGAGACTAGCGGGGGCACTGAGCAGTTCTTC.